The 27 T cell receptor beta chains given below trace back to one sample, sequenced in a study of CD8 T cells in ankylosing spondylitis. Overall study findings and caveats: Roughly eight highly homologous variants made up a TCR beta motif that seemed to typify ankylosing spondylitis blood.

Their recognized antigens are unknown. MiXCR, applied by TCRdb to the 5' RACE reads, yields one record per CDR3 protein. This table has 450,000 or so distinct CDR3 sequences, roughly a quarter appearing once. The sequenced sample was blood, either unsorted or a sorted T cell fraction (not recorded which). Receptors originate from a male donor with ankylosing spondylitis.

The gene calls are TRBV29-1 and TRBJ1-2; 9 positions match TRBD1. Germline V gene data show CDR1 as SQVTM and CDR2 as ANQGSEA. Losses at the gene ends were 0 bases for V and 7 bases for J; bases not matched to a gene: 9. The CDR3 contains 15 residues. The CDR3 bases are TGCAGCGTTGAAGATTTAGGTGGACAGGGGTCTGGCTACACCTTC. Translating it yields CSVEDLGGQGSGYTF. Looking up the rest from reference TRBV29-1 and TRBJ1-2 gives the full variable domain: SAVISQKPSRDICQRGTSLTIQCQVDSQVTMMFWYRQQPGQSLTLIATANQGSEATYESGFVIDKFPISRPNLTFSTLTVSNMSPEDSSIYLCSVEDLGGQGSGYTFGSGTRLTVV.

This clonotype was seen only a few times. This chain connects TRBV7-9 to TRBJ1-3, with TRBD1 matching 8 bases. V lost 4 bases and J lost 11; bases outside the gene matches: 13. CDR3 size: 15 residues. Germline values: CDR1 SEHNR, CDR2 FQNEAQ (reference sequence). The CDR3 loop is CASSSLGTGSIPIYF. Written as DNA, the CDR3 is TGTGCCAGCAGCTCGCTAGGGACAGGAAGTATACCCATATATTTT.

This clonotype has a handful of counts. The chain uses TRBV12-3 or TRBV12-4 and TRBJ2-7; 8 bases fit TRBD2. The CDR3 extends over 16 amino acids. Losses at the gene ends were 5 bases for V and 3 bases for J; bases not matched to a gene: 12. In DNA, the CDR3 is TGTGCCAGCAGTCCCTCGGGGAGCGGGGGACGCTACGAGCAGTACTTC. Protein sequence: CASSPSGSGGRYEQYF.

This clonotype came up a few times. The chain is built from TRBV5-1 and TRBJ2-3; a possible D gene is TRBD2 (6 bases). V was trimmed by 1 base and J by 4 bases, leaving 10 bases between them. CDR1 SGHRS and CDR2 YFSETQ come from the germline V gene. There are 14 residues in the CDR3. The CDR3 nucleotides read TGCGCCAGCAGCTTGTCGGGAGTACCAGATACGCAGTATTTT. It translates to CASSLSGVPDTQYF.

In this sample, this clonotype turned up a few times. CDR3 in DNA: TGTGCCAGCAGCTTACGATCCGGGCCGCAAAAACTGTTTTTT. It encodes CASSLRSGPQKLFF. The V gene is TRBV7-2, the J gene TRBJ1-4; D gene ambiguous. Per the germline V gene, CDR1 is SGHTA and CDR2 is FQGNSA. The V gene lost 2 bases and the J gene lost 9 bases, with 13 bases spanning the gap. The CDR3 extends over 14 amino acids.

This clonotype turned up a few times. V gene TRBV15 combines with J gene TRBJ2-4, with 8 positions matching TRBD1. Germline loops: CDR1 LNHNV, CDR2 YYDKDF (reference sequence). The CDR3 extends over 15 amino acids. V gave up 5 bases and J gave up 0 bases; unmatched junction bases: 3. CDR3 amino acids: CATSQGAGAKNIQYF. CDR3 sequence (DNA): TGTGCCACCAGCCAGGGGGCGGGAGCCAAAAACATTCAGTACTTC.

This clonotype was detected a few times. This chain uses TRBV3-1 with TRBJ2-3; D is perhaps TRBD2 (5 bases). CDR1 and CDR2 from the germline V gene are LGHDT and YNNKEL (reference sequence). There are 16 residues in the CDR3. V dropped 0 bases and J dropped 2 bases, with 12 bases sitting between them. The CDR3 here is CASSQDGSRVTDTQYF. CDR3 DNA sequence: TGTGCCAGCAGCCAAGATGGTTCGCGGGTCACAGATACGCAGTATTTT.

The chain joins TRBV11-2 to TRBJ1-1, with 7 nucleotides matching TRBD1. Germline V gene sequence: CDR1 SGHAT, CDR2 FQNNGV. This CDR3 region has 14 residues. The V segment lost 5 bases and the J segment 2 bases; nucleotides outside the gene matches: 5. CDR3 sequence: CASSTRTGNTEAFF. CDR3 DNA: TGTGCCAGCAGCACCCGGACAGGCAACACTGAAGCTTTCTTT.

V is TRBV6-5 and J is TRBJ1-1; D is perhaps TRBD1 (5 bases). The V end lost 0 bases, the J end lost 4 bases, and 12 bases lay between the germline ends. Germline V gives CDR1 MNHEY, CDR2 SVGAGI. The CDR3 has 15 residues. CDR3 nucleotides: TGTGCCAGCAGTTACTCTAAAGGGAGGGGCACTGAAGCTTTCTTT. Protein: CASSYSKGRGTEAFF.

This clonotype was observed a handful of times. The chain joins TRBV29-1 to TRBJ1-1; tentative D call: TRBD1 (6 bases). The germline V gene has CDR1 SQVTM and CDR2 ANQGSEA. The CDR3 sequence is 13 residues long. With 7 bases removed from V and 7 bases from J, the gap between germline ends came to 19 bases. CDR3 bases: TGCAGCGCATGGACAGCCGGTTGGGATGAAGCTTTCTTT. Its protein is CSAWTAGWDEAFF.

The rearrangement links TRBV5-1 to TRBJ2-3, with D hard to call. The CDR3 is made up of 15 amino acids. Germline V CDR1 and CDR2: SGHRS, YFSETQ. Trimming stripped 0 bases from V and 0 bases from J, with 8 bases between. The CDR3 protein is CASSLERPSTDTQYF. The CDR3 DNA follows: TGCGCCAGCAGCTTGGAGCGACCGAGCACAGATACGCAGTATTTT.

The chain links TRBV18 to TRBJ2-6, with D possibly being TRBD1 (6 bases). The germline CDR1 and CDR2 sequences are KGHSH and LQKENI. The CDR3 is 17 amino acids. Trimming pared 3 bases from V and 0 bases from J, leaving 12 bases between. DNA for the CDR3: TGTGCCAGCTCACCGGCCGGGACAAACTCTGGGGCCAACGTCCTGACTTTC. Its translation is CASSPAGTNSGANVLTF.

This clonotype turned up a few times. The V gene is TRBV14, the J gene TRBJ1-3; no reliable D call. V lost 1 base and J 3 bases, leaving 1 base between the germline ends. This CDR3 has 12 amino acids. Germline CDR1 SGHDN, CDR2 FVKESK. CDR3 in amino acids: CASSQVGNTIYF. CDR3 sequence (DNA): TGTGCCAGCAGCCAAGTTGGAAACACCATATATTTT.

The chain has TRBV20-1 and TRBJ1-5; weak D call: TRBD1 (5 bases). The CDR3 loop spans 16 amino acids. The V and J ends lost 2 bases and 4 bases respectively, with 18 bases between them. The germline gives CDR1 DFQATT, CDR2 SNEGSKA (reference sequence). CDR3 DNA sequence: TGCAGTGCTAGAAACCGTATTCGTGGGGGGAATCAGCCCCAGCATTTT. Protein: CSARNRIRGGNQPQHF.

This clonotype was counted only a few times. The rearrangement joins TRBV5-1 to TRBJ1-6; maybe TRBD1 (6 bases). V was pared by 4 bases and J by 9 bases, with 17 bases between. The germline V gene encodes CDR1 SGHRS and CDR2 YFSETQ. The CDR3 has 15 residues. In nucleotides, the CDR3 is TGCGCCAGCAGCCCTATACAGGGATCCGGTTCACCCCTCCACTTT. Translated: CASSPIQGSGSPLHF.

This rearrangement joins TRBV24-1 to TRBJ2-5, with TRBD1 matching 10 bases. The germline CDR1 and CDR2 sequences are KGHDR and SFDVKD. CDR3 size: 15 residues. Unmatched junction bases numbered 8, after V lost 4 bases and J lost 7 bases. The CDR3 region is CATSDSGQGDATQYF. CDR3 sequence (DNA): TGTGCCACCAGTGACTCCGGACAGGGGGATGCGACCCAGTACTTC.

This chain connects TRBV14 to TRBJ1-3; D possibly corresponds to TRBD1 (6 bases). The CDR3 covers 14 residues. Trimming stripped 6 bases from V and 2 bases from J, with 11 bases between. The germline V gene has CDR1 SGHDN and CDR2 FVKESK. The CDR3 here is CASRKGGAGNTIYF. Here the CDR3 DNA reads TGTGCCAGCAGGAAAGGGGGGGCTGGAAACACCATATATTTT.

CDR3 bases: TGTGCCAGCAGTTTTCTGAGGAACTCATACGAGCAGTACTTC. Translated, it gives CASSFLRNSYEQYF. The rearrangement joins TRBV28 to TRBJ2-7; D remains ambiguous. This CDR3 region has 14 residues. Germline V CDR1 and CDR2: MDHEN, SYDVKM. V gave up 3 bases and J gave up 4 bases, with 13 bases separating them.

The rearrangement uses TRBV14 and TRBJ1-1; possibly TRBD1 for D (6 bases). Looked up from germline, CDR1 is SGHDN and CDR2 is FVKESK. CDR3 length: 13 amino acids. Trimming pared 8 bases from V and 0 bases from J, leaving 10 bases between. CDR3 nucleotides: TGTGCCAGCCAGGACAGTTTGAACACTGAAGCTTTCTTT. This encodes CASQDSLNTEAFF. The complete variable domain, with remaining parts taken from reference TRBV14 and TRBJ1-1, reads EAGVTQFPSHSVIEKGQTVTLRCDPISGHDNLYWYRRVMGKEIKFLLHFVKESKQDESGMPNNRFLAERTGGTYSTLKVQPAELEDSGVYFCASQDSLNTEAFFGQGTRLTVV.

V gene TRBV5-5 combines with J gene TRBJ2-2, with D possibly matching TRBD2 (5 bases). Germline CDR1 and CDR2: SGHKS and YYEKEE (reference sequence). This CDR3 comprises 17 residues. Trimming removed 6 bases at V and 1 base at J, with 19 bases between. CDR3 residues: CASTEYLDSLNTGELFF. CDR3 coding DNA: TGTGCCAGCACCGAATACTTGGACTCTTTGAACACCGGGGAGCTGTTTTTT.

V usage is TRBV1 and J usage is TRBJ2-5; the table's TRBD1 call for D was not verified on the DNA. TRBV1 is recorded as a pseudogene. The length of the CDR3 is 15 residues. The CDR3 loop is CTTKDQYPRRETQYF. The CDR3 bases are TGCACCACCAAAGACCAATACCCCCGAAGGGAGACCCAGTACTTC.

This clonotype came up a few times. The CDR3 loop reads CASSPEYRVSPLHF. In DNA, the CDR3 is TGCGCCAGCAGCCCAGAGTACAGGGTTTCACCCCTCCACTTT. This chain joins TRBV5-1 and TRBJ1-6; the D gene is possibly TRBD1 (6 bases). The CDR3 has 14 amino acids. Germline V gives CDR1 SGHRS, CDR2 YFSETQ. V was cut by 4 bases and J by 9 bases, with 14 bases left in between.

The rearrangement uses TRBV20-1 and TRBJ2-7; D ambiguous. V lost 1 base and J 2 bases, leaving 9 bases between the germline ends. Germline CDR1 reads DFQATT; CDR2 reads SNEGSKA (reference sequence). CDR3 size: 13 residues. The CDR3 bases are TGCAGTGCTAGAGGTACAGTCACCTACGAGCAGTACTTC. Residues: CSARGTVTYEQYF.

A few counts support this clonotype. The chain combines TRBV2 with TRBJ2-1, with 7 bases identical to TRBD2. Germline lookup yields CDR1 SNHLY and CDR2 FYNNEI. V lost 4 bases to trimming and J lost 8 bases; unmatched junction nucleotides: 5. The CDR3 covers 13 residues. Here the CDR3 DNA reads TGTGCCAGCAGTGGAGGACTAGGAGATGAGCAGTTCTTC. Translation gives CASSGGLGDEQFF.

The chain is built from TRBV20-1 and TRBJ2-1; the match to TRBD1 covers 7 bases. After removal of 0 bases from V and 5 bases from J, the junction contained 7 bases not matched to a gene. Germline assignment: CDR1 DFQATT and CDR2 SNEGSKA (reference sequence). The CDR3 totals 15 residues. CDR3 residues: CSARDRRTGNNEQFF. In nucleotides, the CDR3 is TGCAGTGCTAGAGATCGGAGGACAGGCAACAATGAGCAGTTCTTC.

In this sample, this clonotype turned up a few times. V usage is TRBV3-1 and J usage is TRBJ2-5; unclear D gene. Germline CDR1 is LGHDT and CDR2 is YNNKEL (reference sequence). This CDR3 is built from 14 residues. The V end was cut by 1 base, the J end by 3 bases, with 9 bases between. The CDR3 loop is CASSQGEPEETQYF. CDR3 coding DNA: TGTGCCAGCAGCCAAGGCGAACCGGAAGAGACCCAGTACTTC.

This clonotype was counted between two and nine times. The J gene is TRBJ2-1, the V gene TRBV15; 8 bases are a match to TRBD2. CDR3 size: 18 residues. Germline-derived CDR1 and CDR2 are LNHNV and YYDKDF (reference sequence). The junction had 11 bases not matched to a gene; V was cut back by 0 bases and J by 4 bases. The CDR3 sequence: CATSRDRSGRSGYNEQFF. The CDR3 DNA sequence: TGTGCCACCAGCAGAGATAGGAGCGGGAGAAGTGGGTACAATGAGCAGTTCTTC.